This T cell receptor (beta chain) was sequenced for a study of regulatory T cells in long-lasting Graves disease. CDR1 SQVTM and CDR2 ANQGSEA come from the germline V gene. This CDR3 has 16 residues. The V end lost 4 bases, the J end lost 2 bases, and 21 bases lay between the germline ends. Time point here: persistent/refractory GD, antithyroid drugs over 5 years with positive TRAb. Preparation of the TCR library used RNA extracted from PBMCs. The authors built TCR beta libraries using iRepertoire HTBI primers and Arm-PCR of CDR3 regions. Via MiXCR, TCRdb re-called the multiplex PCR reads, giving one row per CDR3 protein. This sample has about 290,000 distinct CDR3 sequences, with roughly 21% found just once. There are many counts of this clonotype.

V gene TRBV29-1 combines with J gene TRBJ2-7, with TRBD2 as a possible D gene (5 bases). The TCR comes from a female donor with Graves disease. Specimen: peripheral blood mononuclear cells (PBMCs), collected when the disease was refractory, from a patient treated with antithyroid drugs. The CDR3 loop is CSVAGYGHPATYEQYF. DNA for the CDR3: TGCAGCGTTGCGGGATATGGCCATCCCGCCACCTACGAGCAGTACTTC.